Below are 31 T cell receptor beta chains sequenced from a single sample in a study of PD-L1 blockade in urothelial cancer. Time point given: pretreatment peripheral blood. The data were produced by immunoSEQ multiplex PCR, yet TCRdb's version contains in-frame clones alone and is incomplete. The data show 130,000 or so clones, 84% seen once. The sequencing used PBMCs, collected around atezolizumab (anti-PD-L1) treatment. These receptors came from a man between 50 and 59 years old with urothelial cancer.

The J gene is TRBJ2-1, the V gene TRBV9; 9 bases align to TRBD1. J was trimmed by 9 bases and V by 4 bases; bases with no gene match: 14. The germline V gene encodes CDR1 SGDLS and CDR2 YYNGEE. This CDR3 is built from 16 residues. The CDR3 sequence is CASSTHWGQGFIEQFF. CDR3 sequence (DNA): TGTGCCAGCAGCACCCACTGGGGACAGGGTTTCATTGAGCAGTTCTTC.

The chain recombines TRBV28 with TRBJ1-4, with D hard to call. Germline V lookup: CDR1 MDHEN, CDR2 SYDVKM. V was trimmed by 8 bases and J by 7 bases, leaving 8 bases between them. This CDR3 has 11 amino acids. The CDR3 here is CASSRGEKLFF. In DNA, the CDR3 is TGTGCCAGCTCTCGGGGTGAAAAACTGTTTTTT.

This chain connects TRBV28 to TRBJ2-7; TRBD1 matches at 9 bases. This CDR3 region has 16 residues. V lost 2 bases to trimming and J lost 2 bases; unmatched junction nucleotides: 7. Germline loops: CDR1 MDHEN, CDR2 SYDVKM. The CDR3 reads CASSLGPGTGTYEQYF. DNA of the CDR3: TGTGCCAGCAGTTTAGGGCCCGGGACAGGGACCTACGAGCAGTACTTC. The whole variable domain, filled in from reference TRBV28 and TRBJ2-7, reads DVKVTQSSRYLVKRTGEKVFLECVQDMDHENMFWYRQDPGLGLRLIYFSYDVKMKEKGDIPEGYSVSREKKERFSLILESASTNQTSMYLCASSLGPGTGTYEQYFGPGTRLTVT.

The chain employs TRBV27 and TRBJ1-4; D not resolved. The CDR3 consists of 13 residues. Germline V gives CDR1 MNHEY, CDR2 SMNVEV (reference sequence). With 3 bases removed from V and 8 bases from J, the gap between germline ends came to 10 bases. CDR3 residues: CASSFWQKEKLFF. The CDR3 bases are TGTGCCAGCAGTTTTTGGCAGAAAGAAAAACTGTTTTTT.

This clone was picked up a small number of times. The chain uses TRBV15 and TRBJ1-2, with D possibly being TRBD1 (5 bases). The CDR3 covers 16 residues. The V gene lost 0 bases and the J gene lost 3 bases, with 14 bases spanning the gap. CDR1 and CDR2 from the germline V gene are LNHNV and YYDKDF (reference sequence). CDR3 bases: TGTGCCACCAGCAGAGATTTTCCAGGGAAGGACTATGGCTACACCTTC. Translation gives CATSRDFPGKDYGYTF.

CDR3 DNA: TGTGCCAGCAGCGTAGGACAGCCGTGGGATACGCAGTATTTT. This sequence encodes CASSVGQPWDTQYF. This chain joins TRBV9 and TRBJ2-3, with D perhaps TRBD1 (5 bases). CDR1 is SGDLS and CDR2 is YYNGEE in the germline V gene. This CDR3 is 14 amino acids long. The V and J ends lost 0 bases and 6 bases respectively, with 11 bases between them.

The chain carries TRBV28 and TRBJ2-3, with D tentatively TRBD1 (6 bases). V was cut by 6 bases and J by 9 bases, with 16 bases left in between. Germline V gives CDR1 MDHEN, CDR2 SYDVKM. The CDR3 spans 13 residues. As DNA, the CDR3 is TGTGCCAGCAGCCCATATGGGGGCGGGACGCAGTATTTT. Its translation: CASSPYGGGTQYF.

This clone occurred once. The V gene is TRBV29-1, the J gene TRBJ2-3; TRBD2 matches 14 bases. Germline assignment: CDR1 SQVTM and CDR2 ANQGSEA. There are 15 residues in the CDR3. V was clipped by 4 bases and J by 4 bases; unmatched bases: 4. CDR3 DNA: TGCAGCGTTGCGGGACTAGCGGGAGTGGCAGATACGCAGTATTTT. Residues: CSVAGLAGVADTQYF.

This sequence joins TRBV28 and TRBJ2-1; 15 positions agree with TRBD2. Per germline, CDR1 MDHEN and CDR2 SYDVKM. Trimming cost V 4 bases and J 8 bases; bases outside gene matches: 6. This CDR3 spans 16 amino acids. CDR3 in DNA: TGTGCCAGCAGTTCTGGGGGACTAGCGGGAGGATATGAGCAGTTCTTC. It is translated as CASSSGGLAGGYEQFF.

This clone was seen just once. V is TRBV6-6 and J is TRBJ1-5; D is possibly TRBD1 (6 bases). The CDR3 totals 15 residues. V lost 4 bases to trimming and J lost 7 bases, with 17 bases between them. Germline V CDR1 and CDR2: MNHNY, SVGAGI (reference sequence). The CDR3 DNA reads as TGTGCCAGCAGTTTGCACCTCTCGACAGGACAGCCCCAGCATTTT. Its protein product is CASSLHLSTGQPQHF.

The chain uses TRBV18 and TRBJ2-7, with 10 bases aligning to TRBD2. The germline gives CDR1 KGHSH, CDR2 LQKENI. The length of the CDR3 is 15 residues. The J segment lost 4 bases and the V segment lost 6 bases, leaving 9 bases of the junction unmatched. Here the CDR3 DNA reads TGTGCCAGCTCGCTTACCGGGACTAGCGCTTACGAGCAGTACTTC. This encodes CASSLTGTSAYEQYF.

CDR3 region: CASSARGGGQANYGYTF. The CDR3 DNA sequence: TGTGCCAGCAGCGCTAGGGGGGGAGGGCAAGCTAACTATGGCTACACCTTC. The chain uses TRBV9 and TRBJ1-2, with D possibly matching TRBD1 (6 bases). The CDR3 contains 17 residues. Germline CDR1 is SGDLS and CDR2 is YYNGEE. V lost 3 bases and J lost 0, with 18 bases in between.

The rearrangement joins TRBV20-1 to TRBJ1-6; D is perhaps TRBD1 (5 bases). V was pared by 2 bases and J by 14 bases, with 10 bases between. This CDR3 has 11 amino acids. From germline, CDR1 is DFQATT and CDR2 SNEGSKA (reference sequence). DNA of the CDR3: TGCAGTGCTAGATGGGGGGTGTCCCTCCACTTT. Protein sequence: CSARWGVSLHF.

The V and J genes are TRBV14 and TRBJ2-5; no reliable D call. The V gene lost 1 base and the J gene lost 5 bases, with 17 bases spanning the gap. The CDR3 totals 16 residues. From germline, CDR1 is SGHDN and CDR2 FVKESK. CDR3 DNA sequence: TGTGCCAGCAGCCAAGCACCTACTTCATCCATGGAGACCCAGTACTTC. Amino acids: CASSQAPTSSMETQYF.

This clone was found once. V and J are TRBV10-3 and TRBJ1-1; D is ambiguous. CDR1 ENHRY and CDR2 SYGVKD come from the germline V gene. This CDR3 has 12 amino acids. V lost 6 bases to trimming and J lost 2 bases, with 7 bases between them. CDR3 amino acids: CAIRGHNTEAFF. The CDR3 nucleotides are TGTGCCATCAGGGGCCACAACACTGAAGCTTTCTTT.

V gene TRBV30 combines with J gene TRBJ2-5; TRBD2 matches 7 bases. This CDR3 region has 13 residues. V gave up 0 bases and J gave up 5 bases; unmatched junction bases: 3. Germline loops: CDR1 GTSNPN, CDR2 SVGIG (reference sequence). CDR3 bases: TGTGCCTGGAGTGTGGGGGGGAGGGAGACCCAGTACTTC. It encodes CAWSVGGRETQYF.

The V gene is TRBV28, the J gene TRBJ2-1; 7 bases agree with TRBD1. V lost 1 base to trimming and J lost 6 bases; unmatched junction nucleotides: 3. Germline values: CDR1 MDHEN, CDR2 SYDVKM. This CDR3 is 14 amino acids long. The CDR3 sequence: CASSLFAGGNEQFF. DNA for the CDR3: TGTGCCAGCAGTTTATTCGCAGGGGGCAATGAGCAGTTCTTC.

The V call is TRBV28, the J call TRBJ2-7, with a possible D match to TRBD1 (5 bases). With 9 bases removed from V and 3 bases from J, the gap between germline ends came to 12 bases. CDR3 length equals 12 residues. Germline V gene data show CDR1 as MDHEN and CDR2 as SYDVKM. The CDR3 loop is CASRTGDYEQYF. CDR3 coding DNA: TGTGCCAGTCGTACAGGAGACTACGAGCAGTACTTC.

V gene TRBV19 combines with J gene TRBJ2-2; 11 positions agree with TRBD1. V lost 10 bases and J lost 6; bases outside the gene matches: 7. The germline V gene has CDR1 LNHDA and CDR2 SQIVND (reference sequence). The CDR3 is 14 amino acids. The CDR3 region is CATVGQGVAGELFF. CDR3 DNA sequence: TGTGCCACCGTGGGACAGGGGGTCGCCGGGGAGCTGTTTTTT.

The chain joins TRBV29-1 to TRBJ2-7, with D possibly being TRBD2 (5 bases). This CDR3 has 11 amino acids. V lost 6 bases and J lost 3, with 9 bases in between. Per germline, CDR1 SQVTM and CDR2 ANQGSEA. DNA for the CDR3: TGCAGCGTCGTCCGGGGCTACGAGCAGTACTTC. This gives the protein CSVVRGYEQYF.

This clone appeared a single time. The chain has TRBV5-1 and TRBJ2-1, with TRBD2 matching 8 bases. The germline V gene encodes CDR1 SGHRS and CDR2 YFSETQ. The junction had 3 bases not matched to a gene; V was cut back by 1 base and J by 0 bases. This CDR3 is 16 amino acids long. The CDR3 coding sequence is TGCGCCAGCAGCTTGAGACTAGCGAGCTCCTACAATGAGCAGTTCTTC. This translates into CASSLRLASSYNEQFF.

The rearrangement links TRBV19 to TRBJ1-5; a possible D gene is TRBD1 (6 bases). The CDR3 length is 13 residues. V shed 6 bases and J shed 3 bases, with 9 bases lying between them. Germline lookup yields CDR1 LNHDA and CDR2 SQIVND (reference sequence). CDR3 loop: CASRTGPNQPQHF. Here the CDR3 DNA reads TGTGCCAGTAGAACAGGGCCCAATCAGCCCCAGCATTTT.

The chain has TRBV4-1 and TRBJ2-3; 7 bases are a match to TRBD2. The CDR3 totals 15 residues. Per germline, CDR1 MGHRA and CDR2 YSYEKL. V lost 0 bases, J lost 5 bases, and 5 bases stayed unmatched. CDR3 DNA: TGCGCCAGCAGCCAAGATAGAGCGGGACTAGATACGCAGTATTTT. The encoded protein is CASSQDRAGLDTQYF.

The V call is TRBV7-3, the J call TRBJ2-5; 8 bases fit TRBD2. Unmatched junction bases numbered 2, after V lost 5 bases and J lost 3 bases. Germline V gene sequence: CDR1 SGHTA, CDR2 FQGTGA. The CDR3 is 13 residues long. As DNA, the CDR3 is TGTGCCAGCAGCCGGACTAGCAAAGAGACCCAGTACTTC. It encodes CASSRTSKETQYF.

The chain joins TRBV5-1 to TRBJ2-1; D is uncertain. The V gene lost 4 bases and the J gene lost 0 bases, with 8 bases spanning the gap. CDR1 is SGHRS, CDR2 YFSETQ, per germline. The length of the CDR3 is 14 residues. The CDR3, as DNA: TGCGCCAGCAGCGGCGGAAGCTCCTACAATGAGCAGTTCTTC. Its protein is CASSGGSSYNEQFF.

J is TRBJ2-5 and V is TRBV7-8; a possible D gene is TRBD2 (6 bases). This CDR3 region has 15 residues. Trimming pared 5 bases from V and 5 bases from J, leaving 18 bases between. Germline loops: CDR1 SGHVS, CDR2 FQNEAQ. CDR3 region: CASSGRRRDGETQYF. CDR3 coding DNA: TGTGCCAGCAGCGGGCGACGGCGGGACGGGGAGACCCAGTACTTC.

The chain has TRBV11-1 and TRBJ2-7; 9 bases fit TRBD2. The CDR3 runs 14 residues. Trimming at V came to 4 bases and at J to 4 bases, leaving 5 bases not matched to a gene. CDR1 is SGHAT and CDR2 is FQDESV in the germline V gene (reference sequence). CDR3 nucleotide sequence: TGTGCCAGCAGCTCGACTAGCGGAATGTACGAGCAGTACTTC. This sequence encodes CASSSTSGMYEQYF.

This sequence joins TRBV18 and TRBJ2-4; the D is unclear. The length of the CDR3 is 14 residues. Germline CDR1 KGHSH, CDR2 LQKENI. V shed 3 bases and J shed 0 bases, with 6 bases lying between them. CDR3 loop: CASSPAVAKNIQYF. CDR3 in DNA: TGTGCCAGCTCACCGGCCGTAGCCAAAAACATTCAGTACTTC.

V gene TRBV20-1 combines with J gene TRBJ2-3, with a possible D match to TRBD2 (5 bases). The germline CDR1 and CDR2 sequences are DFQATT and SNEGSKA (reference sequence). This CDR3 is built from 10 residues. Here the CDR3 DNA reads TGCAGCGACGGGGTGGATACGCAGTATTTT. Amino acid sequence: CSDGVDTQYF.

The chain's CDR3 is CSGGPHLPTDRPGHSYGYTF. DNA of the CDR3: TGCAGCGGCGGACCACACCTACCTACTGACAGGCCAGGGCATAGCTATGGCTACACCTTC. The J gene is TRBJ1-2, the V gene TRBV29-1; D may be TRBD1 (6 bases). Germline V lookup: CDR1 SQVTM, CDR2 ANQGSEA. This CDR3 has 20 residues. V was pared by 7 bases and J by 4 bases, with 37 bases between.

V and J are TRBV28 and TRBJ2-3; maybe TRBD1 (6 bases). V lost 5 bases to trimming and J lost 5 bases, with 17 bases between them. CDR3 length: 15 residues. The germline CDR1 and CDR2 sequences are MDHEN and SYDVKM. CDR3 DNA sequence: TGTGCCAGCAGTGGCCGGGACACAGGAAGAGATACGCAGTATTTT. This codes for CASSGRDTGRDTQYF.